These 22 T cell receptor beta chains share one sample of origin, sequenced in a study of OX40 agonist ivuxolimab in advanced cancers. Generated by immunoSEQ multiplex PCR, the TCRdb table keeps only in-frame clones and is missing some. Among 42,000 or so clones listed, roughly 84% were seen once. This specimen was CD4+ or CD8+ T cells sorted from blood, taken in a trial of the OX40 agonist ivuxolimab. The receptor set was obtained from an adult with an advanced solid tumor such as melanoma, head and neck, liver or kidney cancer.

The chain carries TRBV9 and TRBJ1-2; D remains unclear. Germline V gene data show CDR1 as SGDLS and CDR2 as YYNGEE. The CDR3 runs to 11 residues. Deletions cut 3 bases from V and 8 bases from J, with 8 bases between. CDR3 protein: CASSERGGYTF. The CDR3 DNA reads TGTGCCAGCAGCGAGCGCGGGGGCTACACCTTC.

This clone is medium-sized (0.01 to 0.1%) by share. The chain has TRBV2 and TRBJ2-7; D gene ambiguous. CDR1 and CDR2 (germline): SNHLY, FYNNEI. The CDR3 covers 11 residues. The V and J ends lost 7 bases and 6 bases respectively, with 10 bases between them. DNA of the CDR3: TGTGCCAGCATTGACATCAGCGAGCAGTACTTC. As protein: CASIDISEQYF.

The table lists this clone with a count of one. CDR3 nucleotides: TGTGCCAGCAGTCCCGGGGGAGAAAACATTCAGTACTTC. Translation gives CASSPGGENIQYF. The chain joins TRBV21-1 to TRBJ2-4; the table's TRBD2 call for D was not verified on the DNA. TRBV21-1 is termed a pseudogene. This CDR3 is 13 amino acids long.

The V and J genes are TRBV2 and TRBJ1-2; D not resolved. This CDR3 has 12 amino acids. V lost 3 bases, J lost 7 bases, and 9 bases lay in between. Germline CDR1 and CDR2: SNHLY and FYNNEI. The CDR3 nucleotides read TGTGCCAGCAGTGACACGGTCGGTGGCTACACCTTC. Amino acids: CASSDTVGGYTF.

J is TRBJ2-3 and V is TRBV6-5; possible D gene TRBD1, 6 bases. CDR1 is MNHEY and CDR2 is SVGAGI in the germline V gene. Trimming removed 4 bases at V and 2 bases at J, with 16 bases between. CDR3 size: 16 residues. CDR3 in amino acids: CASSFSRDTPTDTQYF. The CDR3 DNA sequence: TGTGCCAGCAGTTTTTCCCGGGACACTCCCACAGATACGCAGTATTTT.

The chain employs TRBV14 and TRBJ1-3, with D unresolved. The CDR3 sequence is 13 residues long. Trimming removed 4 bases from V and 4 bases from J, with 8 bases in between. The germline CDR1 and CDR2 sequences are SGHDN and FVKESK. The CDR3 protein is CASSLPLGNTIYF. As DNA, the CDR3 is TGTGCCAGCAGCCTTCCCCTGGGAAACACCATATATTTT. Full variable domain (missing parts from reference TRBV14 and TRBJ1-3): EAGVTQFPSHSVIEKGQTVTLRCDPISGHDNLYWYRRVMGKEIKFLLHFVKESKQDESGMPNNRFLAERTGGTYSTLKVQPAELEDSGVYFCASSLPLGNTIYFGEGSWLTVV.

This chain uses TRBV19 with TRBJ1-1, with 8 bases lining up with TRBD1. V lost 9 bases and J lost 0; bases outside the gene matches: 6. CDR3 length equals 14 residues. Germline V gene sequence: CDR1 LNHDA, CDR2 SQIVND (reference sequence). CDR3 nucleotides: TGTGCCAGCACCCGACAGGGGATGAACACTGAAGCTTTCTTT. Translation gives CASTRQGMNTEAFF.

The chain is built from TRBV21-1 and TRBJ2-6; no DNA check was done on the table's D call, TRBD1. TRBV21-1 is noted as a pseudogene. The CDR3 has 15 amino acids. The CDR3 DNA reads as TGTGCCAGCAGCAAGGACAGTCCTGGGGCCAACGTCCTGACTTTC. This gives the protein CASSKDSPGANVLTF.

This chain uses TRBV2 with TRBJ2-5; D not resolved. The CDR3 spans 13 residues. Trimming removed 3 bases at V and 5 bases at J, with 10 bases between. CDR1 SNHLY and CDR2 FYNNEI come from the germline V gene. As DNA, the CDR3 is TGTGCCAGCAGTGACTTGGGGTTGGAGACCCAGTACTTC. Translating gives CASSDLGLETQYF. The full variable domain, its missing parts supplied by reference TRBV2 and TRBJ2-5, is EPEVTQTPSHQVTQMGQEVILRCVPISNHLYFYWYRQILGQKVEFLVSFYNNEISEKSEIFDDQFSVERPDGSNFTLKIRSTKLEDSAMYFCASSDLGLETQYFGPGTRLLVL.

The chain couples TRBV16 to TRBJ1-5, with no clear D. CDR1 is KGHSY, CDR2 FQNENV, per germline. The V end was cut by 3 bases, the J end by 5 bases, with 11 bases between. There are 14 residues in the CDR3. CDR3 bases: TGTGCCAGCAGCCAGGGCGGGCCCCATCAGCCCCAGCATTTT. Protein product: CASSQGGPHQPQHF. Supplemented by reference TRBV16 and TRBJ1-5, the full variable domain reads GEEVAQTPKHLVRGEGQKAKLYCAPIKGHSYVFWYQQVLKNEFKFLISFQNENVFDETGMPKERFSAKCLPNSPCSLEIQATKLEDSAVYFCASSQGGPHQPQHFGDGTRLSIL.

Note on this clone: This may arise from a read error, as a much more abundant clone is one base away. The chain recombines TRBV7-7 with TRBJ1-5, with D unclear. The CDR3 loop spans 13 amino acids. Germline V gene lookup returns CDR1 SSHAT and CDR2 FNYEAQ (reference sequence). CDR3 residues: CASSQESDQPQHF. The CDR3, as DNA: TGCGCCAGCAGCCAAGAAAGCGATCAGCCCCAGCATTTT.

The rearrangement uses TRBV6-5 and TRBJ1-2; 7 bases match TRBD1. Germline V gives CDR1 MNHEY, CDR2 SVGAGI. The CDR3 sequence is 14 residues long. Trimming cost V 2 bases and J 3 bases; bases outside gene matches: 3. CDR3 amino acids: CASSYDRVDYGYTF. The CDR3 nucleotides are TGTGCCAGCAGTTACGACAGGGTTGACTATGGCTACACCTTC.

The J gene is TRBJ1-3, the V gene TRBV4-1; 9 bases match TRBD1. J gave up 4 bases and V 5 bases, and 6 bases lay outside the gene matches. The CDR3 has 15 residues. Germline-derived CDR1 and CDR2 are MGHRA and YSYEKL. The CDR3 loop reads CASSSPGTGGNTIYF. The CDR3 region has the DNA TGCGCCAGCAGCTCCCCCGGGACAGGGGGAAACACCATATATTTT.

The chain is built from TRBV6-5 and TRBJ2-3; D call uncertain. Germline CDR1 MNHEY, CDR2 SVGAGI. Trimming pared 0 bases from V and 2 bases from J, leaving 6 bases between. CDR3 length: 14 amino acids. The CDR3 DNA follows: TGTGCCAGCAGTTACTCTCGGTACACAGATACGCAGTATTTT. This sequence encodes CASSYSRYTDTQYF.

This chain connects TRBV5-5 to TRBJ1-2, with a weak D call TRBD1 (6 bases). The CDR3 covers 16 residues. Trimming stripped 4 bases from V and 4 bases from J, with 20 bases between. Germline assignment: CDR1 SGHKS and CDR2 YYEKEE (reference sequence). The CDR3 protein is CASSPLPGGTLYGYTF. CDR3 DNA sequence: TGTGCCAGCAGCCCCCTGCCCGGGGGCACGCTCTATGGCTACACCTTC.

J is TRBJ1-1 and V is TRBV6-5; no clear D gene. The V gene's germline CDR1 is MNHEY and CDR2 SVGAGI. The CDR3 extends over 16 amino acids. The V end lost 0 bases, the J end lost 0 bases, and 11 bases lay between the germline ends. The chain's CDR3 is CASSYSNPFVNTEAFF. CDR3 bases: TGTGCCAGCAGTTACTCTAATCCGTTTGTGAACACTGAAGCTTTCTTT.

The chain links TRBV28 to TRBJ2-3; the D gene could be TRBD1 or TRBD2 (6 bases each). The V end was cut by 7 bases, the J end by 1 base, with 15 bases between. The germline gives CDR1 MDHEN, CDR2 SYDVKM. This CDR3 contains 15 residues. The CDR3 is CASTLGGLGTDTQYF. CDR3 DNA: TGTGCCAGCACCCTAGGGGGGCTGGGCACAGATACGCAGTATTTT.

The chain couples TRBV7-9 to TRBJ2-5; possibly TRBD2 for D (6 bases). This CDR3 comprises 16 residues. Germline lookup yields CDR1 SEHNR and CDR2 FQNEAQ (reference sequence). V shed 3 bases and J shed 3 bases, with 17 bases lying between them. The CDR3 DNA reads TGTGCCAGCAGCTTTAGGTCGGGGGTAGGGGAAGAGACCCAGTACTTC. It is translated as CASSFRSGVGEETQYF.

This clone has a handful of counts. The chain has TRBV27 and TRBJ2-7; D perhaps matches TRBD2 (5 bases). Germline-derived CDR1 and CDR2 are MNHEY and SMNVEV (reference sequence). Trimming removed 2 bases at V and 5 bases at J, with 13 bases between. The length of the CDR3 is 14 residues. The DNA of the CDR3 is TGTGCCAGCAGTTTAAGCGGCGGTCCTCACGAGCAGTACGTC. Encoded protein: CASSLSGGPHEQYV.

Concerning this clone itself: A far larger clone lies a single base away; this is likely a read error. The CDR3 region is CASSQESDQPQHF. CDR3 coding DNA: TGTGCCAGCAGCCAAGAAAGCGATCAGCCCCAGCATTTT. This chain connects TRBV11-3 to TRBJ1-5, with unresolved D. Trimming removed 5 bases from V and 5 bases from J, with 10 bases in between. The CDR3 is 13 amino acids. Germline CDR1 reads SGHNT; CDR2 reads YENEEA.

This rearrangement joins TRBV4-3 to TRBJ2-1; no reliable D call. Germline V gene lookup returns CDR1 LGHNA and CDR2 YSLEER. V was pared by 0 bases and J by 2 bases, with 11 bases between. CDR3 length: 16 amino acids. CDR3 loop: CASSQDSFLPYNEQFF. The CDR3 nucleotides are TGCGCCAGCAGCCAAGATTCTTTTCTACCCTACAATGAGCAGTTCTTC.

This clone was seen a single time. The chain is built from TRBV13 and TRBJ2-3, with 12 nucleotides matching TRBD2. The CDR3 covers 17 residues. Germline values: CDR1 PRHDT, CDR2 FYEKMQ (reference sequence). V shed 5 bases and J 2 bases; nucleotides not matched to a gene: 8. The CDR3 region is CASSRPLAGGPTDTQYF. CDR3 sequence (DNA): TGTGCCAGCAGCCGGCCACTAGCGGGGGGCCCCACAGATACGCAGTATTTT.